The T cell receptor (beta chain) under discussion was sequenced for a study of read filtering for tumor transcriptome and immune sequencing. Notes on the study in general: RNA-seq captured clonotypes less deeply and reliably than IR-seq. In IR-seq, single-read clonotypes were roughly 82% of clonotypes but roughly 3.5% of reads. Without single-read clonotypes, shared clonotype proportions correlated more between IR-seq and RNA-seq.

Molecular barcoded adaptors covering alpha/delta and beta/gamma chains were used on roughly 400 ng RNA. MiXCR was run by TCRdb on the reads, yielding one entry per CDR3 protein. Of 40,000 to 55,000 distinct CDR3 sequences in the sample, approximately 18% were seen once. Losses at the gene ends were 3 bases for V and 0 bases for J; bases not matched to a gene: 6. CDR1 is SGHVS and CDR2 is FQNEAQ in the germline V gene. This CDR3 contains 17 residues. Ten or more counts support this clonotype. Its antigen is unknown. Bone marrow was sampled from every patient at the time of active disease. Material for sequencing was a population of CD138-negative cells sorted from bone marrow. This sequence was found in a donor at least 40 years old with multiple myeloma. The chain is built from TRBV7-8 and TRBJ2-1; 9 bases are a match to TRBD2. CDR3 amino acids: CASSFGAGGSSYNEQFF. The CDR3, as DNA: TGTGCCAGCAGCTTTGGAGCGGGGGGAAGCTCCTACAATGAGCAGTTCTTC.